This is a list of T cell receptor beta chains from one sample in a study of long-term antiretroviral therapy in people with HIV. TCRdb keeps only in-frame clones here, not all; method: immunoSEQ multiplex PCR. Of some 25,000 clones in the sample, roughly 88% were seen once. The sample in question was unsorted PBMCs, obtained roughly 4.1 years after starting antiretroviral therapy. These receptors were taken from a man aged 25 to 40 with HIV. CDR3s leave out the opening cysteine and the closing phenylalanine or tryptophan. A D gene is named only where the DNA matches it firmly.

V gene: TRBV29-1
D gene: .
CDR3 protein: SVERDSYYGYT

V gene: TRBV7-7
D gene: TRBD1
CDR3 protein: ASSLLQGTGCFPRSSYEQY

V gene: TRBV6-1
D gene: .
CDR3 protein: ASSEGSRGSYEQY

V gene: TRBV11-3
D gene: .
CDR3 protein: ASSLNQNTEAF

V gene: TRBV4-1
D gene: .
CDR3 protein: ASSPGIAASHQETQY

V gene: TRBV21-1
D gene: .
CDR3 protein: ARDNRGSSYGYT

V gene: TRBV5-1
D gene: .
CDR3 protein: ASSLTGFTEAF

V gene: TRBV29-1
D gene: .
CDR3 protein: SVEGLGDEQY

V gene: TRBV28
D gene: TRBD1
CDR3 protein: ASRATGGSYEQY

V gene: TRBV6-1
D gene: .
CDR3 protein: ASTDYNEQY

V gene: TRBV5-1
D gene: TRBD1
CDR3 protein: ASSPGTGGTTQY

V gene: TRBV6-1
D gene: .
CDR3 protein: ASSESRVQETQY

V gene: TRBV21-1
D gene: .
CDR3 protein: ASSRWTQY

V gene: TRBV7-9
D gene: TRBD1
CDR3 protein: ASRPPQGANEQF

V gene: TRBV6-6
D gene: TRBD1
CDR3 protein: ASGVQGNEQF

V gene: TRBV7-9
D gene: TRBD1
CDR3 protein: ASSVGTAFEKLF

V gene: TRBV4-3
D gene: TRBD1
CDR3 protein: ASSQATGGKVEQY

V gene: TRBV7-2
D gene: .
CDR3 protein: ASRQMAATHQETQY

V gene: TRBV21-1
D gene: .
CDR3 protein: ASSKGGTVNTEAF

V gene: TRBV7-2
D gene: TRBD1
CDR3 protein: ASSLLDRGAYEQY

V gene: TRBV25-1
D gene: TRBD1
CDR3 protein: ASSEYRPQGVGEKLF

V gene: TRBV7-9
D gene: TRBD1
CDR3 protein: ASNPDRDPVNEKLF

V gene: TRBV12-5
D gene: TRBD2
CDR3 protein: ASAVAGLPYEQY

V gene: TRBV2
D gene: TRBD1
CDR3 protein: ASMGDRGSTEAF

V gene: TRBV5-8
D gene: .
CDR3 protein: ASSPRGPYEQY

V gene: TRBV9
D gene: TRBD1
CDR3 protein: ASSVGSGTDYEQY

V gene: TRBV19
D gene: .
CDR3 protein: ASGQKETQY

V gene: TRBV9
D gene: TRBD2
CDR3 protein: ASSEGAGEGVEQY

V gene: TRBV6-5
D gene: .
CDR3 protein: ASSIRGGYTDTQY

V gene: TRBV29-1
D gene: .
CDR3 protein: SVEGLANEQF

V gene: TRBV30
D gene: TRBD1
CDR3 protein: AWSVRTGDGYT

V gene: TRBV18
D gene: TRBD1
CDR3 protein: ASSPPSEYRGTEAF

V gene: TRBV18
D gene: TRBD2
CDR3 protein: ASSPLAGADTQY

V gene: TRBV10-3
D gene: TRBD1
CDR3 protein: AISEKDRGRVTGELF

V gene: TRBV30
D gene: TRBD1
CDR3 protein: AWAPGQSIYEQY

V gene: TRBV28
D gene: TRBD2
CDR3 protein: ASSFLGGRKYNEQF

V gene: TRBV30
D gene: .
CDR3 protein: AWRPGSTEAF

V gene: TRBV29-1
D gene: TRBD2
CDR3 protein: SVEVVLGEGLRETQY

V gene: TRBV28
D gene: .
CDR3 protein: ASSPGPMGEKLF

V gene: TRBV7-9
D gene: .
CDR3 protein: ASSLGQYNEKLF

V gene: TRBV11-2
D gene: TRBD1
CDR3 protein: ASSFRVQGAHEQY

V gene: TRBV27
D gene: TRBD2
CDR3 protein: ASSLQRGGSAQY

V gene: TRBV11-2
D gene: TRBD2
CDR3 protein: ASSRSGEYEQY

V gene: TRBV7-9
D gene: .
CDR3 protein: ASSLDDEQF

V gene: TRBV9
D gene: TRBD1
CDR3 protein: ASSVDGTGYEQY

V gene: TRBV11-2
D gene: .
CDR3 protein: ASSSSTVNWDTEAF

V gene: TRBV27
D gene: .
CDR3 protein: ASSLLTGTHEAF

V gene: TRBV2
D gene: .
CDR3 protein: ASSPLIVTGELF

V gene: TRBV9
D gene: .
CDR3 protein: ASSPQGETQY

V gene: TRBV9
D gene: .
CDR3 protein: ASSVRGAPNQPQH

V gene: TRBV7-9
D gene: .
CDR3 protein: AILGGGETQY

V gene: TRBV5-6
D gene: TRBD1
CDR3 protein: ASSWRQGAYEQY

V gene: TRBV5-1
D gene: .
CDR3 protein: ASSLSGYNTEAF